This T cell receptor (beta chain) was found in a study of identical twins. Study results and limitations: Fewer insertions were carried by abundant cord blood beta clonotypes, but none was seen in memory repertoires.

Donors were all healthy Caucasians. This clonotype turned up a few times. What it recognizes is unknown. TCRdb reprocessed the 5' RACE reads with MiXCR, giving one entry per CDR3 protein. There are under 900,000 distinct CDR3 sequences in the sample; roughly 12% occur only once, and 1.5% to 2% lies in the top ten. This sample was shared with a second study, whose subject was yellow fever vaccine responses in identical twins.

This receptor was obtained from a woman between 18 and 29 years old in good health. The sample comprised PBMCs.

The CDR3 nucleotides are TGCGCCAGCAGCTCTACCCTAGTAAGCTCCTACAATGAGCAGTTCTTC. Residues: CASSSTLVSSYNEQFF. This chain connects TRBV5-1 to TRBJ2-1; D uncertain. This CDR3 is built from 16 residues. The germline CDR1 and CDR2 sequences are SGHRS and YFSETQ. V lost 3 bases and J 0 bases, leaving 13 bases between the germline ends.